This TCR beta chain was found in a study of blood T cell repertoires in COVID-19. The overall study: Both acute and convalescent COVID-19 samples were obtained from the United States, Italy and Spain.

Trimming pared 6 bases from V and 7 bases from J, leaving 6 bases between. The CDR3 is 11 amino acids. Germline loops: CDR1 MRHNA, CDR2 SNTAGT. Within 2 weeks of study entry, exposed participants had contacted a PCR-confirmed or clinician-diagnosed COVID-19 case. Data came from immunoSEQ multiplex PCR; TCRdb stores just in-frame clones and leaves some out. The repertoire includes 280,000 or so clones, around nine tenths of them detected once, and 2.9% sits in the top ten. Sample: PBMCs or T cells enriched from blood (not recorded which). The receptor comes from a woman aged 45-65 years who had been exposed to COVID-19. The chain uses TRBV6-4 and TRBJ1-4; TRBD1 is a possible D gene (5 bases). The CDR3 nucleotides read TGTGCCAGCAGGGGACTTGAAAAACTGTTTTTT. Translated, it gives CASRGLEKLFF.